This TCR beta chain was obtained from a study of CD8 T cells in Susac syndrome. V was clipped by 6 bases and J by 0 bases, with 18 bases between them. Germline V gene lookup returns CDR1 DFQATT and CDR2 SNEGSKA (reference sequence). CDR3 size: 16 residues. Reverse transcription of about 0.45 to 1 ug RNA used random hexamers. TCRdb redid the calling of the immunoSEQ multiplex PCR reads with MiXCR, one entry per CDR3 protein. Here the sample spans about 210,000 distinct CDR3 sequences, approximately 93% being singletons. Through negative isolation, CD4+ and CD8+ T cells were obtained, while TEMRA cells were enriched using FACS.

The sample comprised CD4+ T cells from PBMCs. The source is a human donor in good health. The chain has TRBV20-1 and TRBJ2-1, with D possibly being TRBD2 (7 bases). This CDR3 reads CSAPRRGGRSYNEQFF. The CDR3 nucleotides are TGCAGTGCCCCCAGGCGCGGGGGCCGCTCCTACAATGAGCAGTTCTTC.